Sequencing of this T cell receptor beta chain was carried out in a study of cytomegalovirus exposure and HLA in healthy donors (dated by TCRdb to about 2017). Context from the whole study: An earlier analysis of several hundred of the donors reported about 260 Gb of sequence data and 117 million unique TCR beta sequences obtained from 180 million or so T cells. An early release covering about 600 HLA-typed donors comprised approximately 300 gigabases of sequencing data and around 86 million unique TCR sequences. Of the 398 genotyped donors, approximately 82% fell in the genetic ancestry cluster associated with self-reported Caucasian donors. The aim of the study was to test whether cataloging public T cell receptors could identify signatures of past pathogen exposure. Using immunosequencing, the study profiled T cell repertoires from around 670 subjects and related those repertoires to cytomegalovirus serostatus. A separate validation cohort of roughly 120 different subjects was used in addition to the approximately 610-subject first cohort. High-throughput TCR immunosequencing, statistical association of individual TCRs with disease status, and machine learning were combined to predict cytomegalovirus infection status. A later analysis re-analyzed previously published TCR beta repertoires from several hundred donors and added high-resolution HLA genotyping to study TCR occurrence patterns. Rather than drawing on any new phenotypic data, the later analysis identified candidate immune exposures from TCR beta sequences and the way those sequences occurred across donors. In an earlier analysis of 550 to 700 of the donors, high-throughput TCR beta sequencing was used to judge whether each TCR beta V gene segment behaved as functional or pseudogenic. Alongside the repertoire data, information on donor age, sex, ethnicity and CMV serostatus was compiled. A later genetic analysis used genome-wide SNP genotypes for about three fifths of the roughly 700 donors, treating that subset as a discovery cohort. Every discovery cohort repertoire had been produced on one sequencing platform. HLA typing covered class I and class II loci at four-digit resolution. The number of typed donors differed by locus: about 620-640 for A, B, C, DRB1 and DQB1; 500 to 550 for DQA1; around 580 for DPA1; and about 470 for DPB1. A handful of DR-DQ haplotypes were handled as single units for association and clustering because linkage in the cohort was strong. Among about 390 genotyped donors of the cohort, an average of about 240,000 unique TCR beta nucleotide sequences were sequenced per donor, 15% to 20% of them non-productive. Points the paper makes about the study in general: Several of the top co-occurrence clusters appeared to be linked to parvovirus B19, influenza, CMV and Epstein-Barr virus, according to a later analysis. A cluster of highly shared sequence variants was judged likely to represent a technical artifact of the sequencing pipeline. When HLA alleles, especially DR and DQ, strongly co-occurred, TCR associations were difficult to assign to individual alleles. Some IMGT-functional V segments, including TRBV6-2 and TRBV6-3, could not be told apart with the 87-base-pair reads, so those segments were excluded. Because counts were too low, roughly 18 rarely observed V segments, including chromosome 9 orphons, were left out of the earlier analysis of 587 of the donors. A further reported finding was that TCR beta sequences accurately predicted the HLA-A and HLA-B alleles for most subjects in the first cohort. For the cohort, immune exposure information was limited to CMV serostatus. This cohort had only TCR beta chains sequenced, and the lack of alpha or paired-chain data limited which features could be detected. An association between a missense DCLRE1C variant and V-gene and J-gene trimming of TCR beta chains was found in a later genetic analysis and replicated in an independent cohort. A later analysis associated around 16,000 TCR beta sequences with specific HLA alleles at a false discovery rate of 0.05. According to a later genetic analysis, donors in an Asian-associated ancestry cluster had fewer N-insertions in productive TCRs than the approximately 670-donor mean. Compared with equally common non-associated chains, HLA-associated TCR beta chains in a later analysis were more clonally expanded and had lower generation probabilities. In a later analysis, most CMV-associated TCR beta chains were found to appear HLA-restricted, with HLA associations seemingly driven largely by CMV exposure. In an earlier analysis of 587 of the donors, most TCR beta V segments appeared in productive rearrangements about 90% or about 30% of the time, broadly matching IMGT annotations. The authors suggested that the approach could potentially be extended to other disease states and immunological phenotypes. In a later analysis, TCR association rates were found to vary across HLA loci, with the most associated TCRs seen for DRB1 alleles and the fewest for HLA-C alleles. Linkage disequilibrium might explain the correlated functional status among segregating V segments, but an unknown experimental factor could not be ruled out. Sequencing depth was assumed to be roughly uniform across donors in the presence/absence analyses, though that assumption may not hold. The classifier was reported to diagnose cytomegalovirus status with high specificity and sensitivity in both the original and validation cohorts. In vitro tests confirmed that a few of the cytomegalovirus-associated TCR beta chains recognize cytomegalovirus antigens. Most TCR sequences were seen in very few donors, while some public TCRs were found in many individuals. A total of fewer than 200 TCR beta chains were listed by the study as associated with cytomegalovirus. Because HLA typing was unavailable for some donors at each locus, only the typed subset was used in association tests.

This clone was found a few times. There is no known antigen for this receptor. There are no base qualities to consult, and no much larger clone falls within one base. The cohort comprised some 700 healthy bone marrow donors. All cohort members were sampled while nominally healthy, although unrecorded immune exposures were likely present. The donor tested CMV seropositive and was one of the 289 seropositive cohort members. A peripheral blood sample was collected from each donor, and TCR beta sequencing was performed on peripheral blood mononuclear cells. Genomic DNA extraction from the blood cell samples was performed with the Qiagen DNeasy Blood Extraction Kit. Reading from cysteine to phenylalanine, the CDR3 counts 15 amino acids. Of the read, only the CDR3 DNA is kept; its 45 bases are in frame from base 1. As encoded in the germline V gene (reference sequence), CDR1 is SEHNR while CDR2 is FQNEAQ. Trimming leaves V shorter by 5 bases and J shorter by 10 bases, with the junction holding 13 bases beyond the gene matches.

Receptor amplification or capture employed the immunoSEQ multiplex PCR assay. A mixture of 60 forward primers for TCR Vbeta segments and 13 reverse primers for TCR Jbeta segments was used in the multiplex PCR. Amplification of the CDR3 region of rearranged TCR beta genes was performed with a multiplex PCR assay on genomic DNA. Amplified TCR beta libraries were sequenced as 87-base-pair reads on the Illumina HiSeq System. Turning to the authors' computational methods: In a later analysis, some 80 million unique TCR beta chains were counted across the roughly 610 repertoires, and roughly 11 million of these chains were shared by at least two donors. Raw reads were error-corrected and collapsed into unique sequences with a nearest-neighbor algorithm that merged closely related sequences to remove PCR and sequencing errors. To assign V, D and J gene segments, CDR3 sequences were aligned to IMGT reference sequences. For a sequence to be retained, at least a six-nucleotide match to both a V gene segment and a J gene segment was required. A rearrangement counted as productive if the CDR3 had no stop codons and remained in frame with V and J, and every other rearrangement counted as non-productive. CDR3 was defined by IMGT convention, running from the second conserved V-encoded cysteine to the conserved J-encoded phenylalanine. In an earlier analysis of around 600 of the donors, sequences lacking an unambiguous match to a single V gene segment were excluded. An earlier analysis of 500 to 600 of the donors classified V segments as functional when productive rearrangements were above 56.7% and as segregating when the standard deviation between donors was above 5%. A statistical classification framework was built for diagnosing cytomegalovirus status from the catalog of TCR beta chain sequences. In a later analysis, TCR nucleotide sequences were compared against IMGT/GENE-DB human TR gene sequences so that V and J genes could be assigned. The TCRdist pipeline was used in a later analysis to assign CDR3 sequences and most-parsimonious VDJ recombination scenarios. In a later analysis, each TCR beta chain was defined by its CDR3 amino acid sequence together with its V-gene family, and reads lacking a unique V-gene family were excluded. As a way to deal with suspected cross-contamination and a sequencing artifact, a later analysis dropped hundreds of nucleotide sequences that were highly shared and had low generation probability. For each public chain, a later analysis derived a clonal expansion index from normalized ranks of inferred template counts within each repertoire. A later analysis computed generation probabilities with a VDJ recombination model fitted to out-of-frame rearrangements, and checked the results against IGoR. A later analysis scored TCR-TCR, TCR-HLA and TCR-CMV co-occurrence with hypergeometric tests, applying a repertoire-size bias correction to TCR pairs. In a later analysis, false discovery rates were estimated by permuting HLA or CMV assignments 20 times. In a later analysis, co-occurring TCRs were grouped using DBSCAN, and TCRdist sequence similarity was added for clustering within HLA-allele-positive subsets. For co-occurrence clustering, repertoires with fewer than 30,000 or more than 120,000 public chains were excluded, along with four to six repertoires with anomalous nucleotide sharing. The table comes from immuneACCESS by way of TCRdb, which keeps in-frame sequences with V and J called. Part of the clones is missing from these tables; in studies checked, under half for an unresolved V gene and the rest for unknown reasons. V, J and clone size reflect that table, while D and trimming were determined from the DNA. The sample table contains about 90,000 clones; only one count was recorded for 62% of them. The ten biggest clones cover about 5% of the sample.

Sequencing was carried out using PBMCs. The chain is assembled from TRBV7-9 and TRBJ1-1; 10 central bases correspond to TRBD1. The clonotype comes from a woman aged 30 to 39 in good health and CMV-seropositive. The CDR3 corresponds to CASSNEGTGALRAFF. The DNA reads as follows: TGTGCCAGCAGCAATGAGGGGACAGGGGCCCTTCGAGCTTTCTTT.